This T cell receptor (beta chain) is drawn from a study of CD8 T cells in ankylosing spondylitis. Overall study results and limits: Both synovial fluid and blood in reactive arthritis had previously been reported to carry some motif variants. One TCR beta motif, made up of about 8 highly homologous variants, appeared characteristic of ankylosing spondylitis blood.

V was clipped by 2 bases and J by 5 bases, with 7 bases between them. The CDR3 totals 13 residues. Germline V CDR1 and CDR2: SGHAT, FQNNGV. This clonotype was counted only a few times. Its antigen is currently unknown. Libraries of TCR beta came from quantitative 5'-RACE with molecular barcodes. TCRdb reprocessed the 5' RACE reads with MiXCR, giving one entry per CDR3 protein. The data hold hundreds of thousands of distinct CDR3 sequences, with roughly 10% observed a single time. The sequencing sample was made of blood, either unsorted or a sorted T cell fraction (not recorded which). The J gene is TRBJ1-5, the V gene TRBV11-2; D gene uncertain. The sequence derives from a male donor with ankylosing spondylitis. The CDR3 nucleotides are TGTGCCAGCAGCTTAAGCGACTATCAGCCCCAGCATTTT. Translated: CASSLSDYQPQHF.